The clone carrying this T cell receptor beta chain was observed once. Sequenced by immunoSEQ multiplex PCR; TCRdb stores in-frame clones only, minus some. The repertoire holds tens of thousands of clones, with roughly 90% as singletons. V was pared by 4 bases and J by 0 bases, with 1 base of the junction left unmatched. Germline CDR1 and CDR2: SGHDT and YYEEEE. This CDR3 is 15 amino acids long. This sample was taken from a study of T cell changes during pregnancy in multiple sclerosis. This receptor was identified in a female donor with multiple sclerosis, enrolled in a pregnancy study. The chain uses TRBV5-6 and TRBJ2-7, with 13 bases lining up with TRBD2. This sample comprised CD8+ T cells from peripheral blood mononuclear cells, obtained before pregnancy. CDR3 sequence reads: CASSGTSGISYEQYF. The CDR3 DNA follows: TGTGCCAGCAGCGGGACTAGCGGGATCTCCTACGAGCAGTACTTC.